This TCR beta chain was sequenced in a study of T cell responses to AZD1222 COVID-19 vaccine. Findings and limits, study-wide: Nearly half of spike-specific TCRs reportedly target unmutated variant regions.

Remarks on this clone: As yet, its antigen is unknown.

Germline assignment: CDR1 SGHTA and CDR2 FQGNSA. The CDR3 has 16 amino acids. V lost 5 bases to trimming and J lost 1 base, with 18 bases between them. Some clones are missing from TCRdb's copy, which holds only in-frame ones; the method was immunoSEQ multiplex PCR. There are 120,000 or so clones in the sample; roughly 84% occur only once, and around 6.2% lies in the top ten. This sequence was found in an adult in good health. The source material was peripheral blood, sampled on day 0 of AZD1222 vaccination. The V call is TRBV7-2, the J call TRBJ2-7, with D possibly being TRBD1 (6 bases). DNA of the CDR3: TGTGCCAGCAGCCTAGATAGGGACATTGGGTCCTACGAGCAGTACTTC. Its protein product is CASSLDRDIGSYEQYF.